The 27 T cell receptor beta chains in this list originate from one sample, sequenced in a study of blood T cell repertoires in COVID-19. The repertoire was sequenced with immunoSEQ multiplex PCR; TCRdb's copy has only in-frame clones and lacks some. The repertoire has about 240,000 clones, around 83% of them found once; the top ten carry around 9.6%. Sequenced: peripheral blood. All receptors derive from an elderly woman with acute or convalescent COVID-19.

The rearrangement links TRBV3-1 (or the pseudogene TRBV3-2) to TRBJ2-7; no clear D. The CDR3 runs 13 residues. Per germline, CDR1 LGHDT and CDR2 YNNKEL (reference sequence). Trimming removed 0 bases at V and 4 bases at J, with 7 bases between. CDR3 residues: CASSQDQAYEQYF. CDR3 DNA sequence: TGTGCCAGCAGCCAAGACCAGGCGTACGAGCAGTACTTC.

The rearrangement joins TRBV7-6 to TRBJ2-3; 10 bases are a match to TRBD2. Germline V CDR1 and CDR2: SGHVS, FNYEAQ. The CDR3 is 16 residues long. V shed 4 bases, J shed 0 bases, and the junction held 4 bases outside the gene matches. The CDR3 DNA is TGTGCCAGCAGCTCCCAGACTAGCGGGAGCACAGATACGCAGTATTTT. It translates to CASSSQTSGSTDTQYF.

The rearrangement joins TRBV7-9 to TRBJ2-6, with D possibly matching TRBD2 (7 bases). V was trimmed by 7 bases and J by 0 bases, leaving 16 bases between them. Germline assignment: CDR1 SEHNR and CDR2 FQNEAQ (reference sequence). The CDR3 is made up of 17 amino acids. CDR3 amino acids: CASTQGGESSGANVLTF. CDR3 nucleotide sequence: TGTGCCAGCACCCAAGGGGGGGAATCCTCTGGGGCCAACGTCCTGACTTTC.

This chain connects TRBV25-1 to TRBJ2-1; weak D call: TRBD2 (5 bases). This CDR3 comprises 16 residues. Germline V gene data show CDR1 as MGHDK and CDR2 as SYGVNS. Between the trimmed V and J ends, which lost 3 bases and 6 bases, there was a span of 18 bases. CDR3 DNA sequence: TGTGCCAGCAGTGATCCCTCCCGGACTTGGGGCAATGAGCAGTTCTTC. Protein product: CASSDPSRTWGNEQFF.

The J gene is TRBJ1-2, the V gene TRBV12-5; the match to TRBD1 covers 10 bases. Germline V gives CDR1 LGHNT, CDR2 FRNRAP. V was clipped by 4 bases and J by 5 bases; unmatched bases: 10. This CDR3 is 16 amino acids long. Written as DNA, the CDR3 is TGTGCTAGTGGTTACGGGGGACAGGGGAGAGGGTATGGCTACACCTTC. Amino acids: CASGYGGQGRGYGYTF.

Only a few counts were recorded for this clone. J is TRBJ2-2 and V is TRBV12-3 or TRBV12-4; D is perhaps TRBD2 (7 bases). V was clipped by 8 bases and J by 7 bases, with 14 bases between them. The CDR3 runs 13 residues. The CDR3: CASVGGAGGELFF. The CDR3 bases are TGTGCCAGCGTGGGGGGGGCAGGCGGGGAGCTGTTTTTT.

This chain connects TRBV29-1 to TRBJ2-5, with TRBD1 matching 9 bases. Trimming cost V 7 bases and J 4 bases; bases outside gene matches: 4. This CDR3 has 12 residues. Germline CDR1 is SQVTM and CDR2 is ANQGSEA. CDR3 nucleotide sequence: TGCAGCGGCGAGACAGGGGGAGAGACCCAGTACTTC. Amino acids: CSGETGGETQYF.

This chain uses TRBV28 with TRBJ1-2, with 9 bases identical to TRBD1. V shed 6 bases, J shed 5 bases, and the junction held 4 bases outside the gene matches. This CDR3 has 13 residues. Looked up from germline, CDR1 is MDHEN and CDR2 is SYDVKM. As DNA, the CDR3 is TGTGCCAGCAGGAAACAGGGGGCGTATGGCTACACCTTC. The encoded protein is CASRKQGAYGYTF.

V is TRBV10-2 and J is TRBJ1-6; 8 bases agree with TRBD1. From germline, CDR1 is WSHSY and CDR2 SAAADI. Losses at the gene ends were 3 bases for V and 9 bases for J; bases not matched to a gene: 7. The CDR3 has 15 residues. The CDR3 here is CASSEQTGVSSPLHF. The CDR3 DNA sequence: TGCGCCAGCAGTGAACAGACAGGGGTGAGTTCACCCCTCCACTTT.

In this sample, this clone turned up a few times. V is TRBV25-1 and J is TRBJ1-5; the D gene is possibly TRBD1 (6 bases). V was shortened by 4 bases and J by 1 base, with 8 bases between the two germline ends. This CDR3 region has 14 residues. Germline V gives CDR1 MGHDK, CDR2 SYGVNS. CDR3 nucleotide sequence: TGTGCCAGCAGTGTACAGGGAAGCAATCAGCCCCAGCATTTT. This sequence encodes CASSVQGSNQPQHF.

The V call is TRBV9, the J call TRBJ1-2; D is perhaps TRBD1 (5 bases). The V end was cut by 0 bases, the J end by 0 bases, with 15 bases between. CDR1 and CDR2 from the germline V gene are SGDLS and YYNGEE. This CDR3 region has 17 residues. The CDR3: CASSVVAGEPANYGYTF. In DNA, the CDR3 is TGTGCCAGCAGCGTAGTGGCGGGGGAACCAGCTAACTATGGCTACACCTTC. Together with reference TRBV9 and TRBJ1-2, the CDR3 gives the full variable domain: DSGVTQTPKHLITATGQRVTLRCSPRSGDLSVYWYQQSLDQGLQFLIQYYNGEERAKGNILERFSAQQFPDLHSELNLSSLELGDSALYFCASSVVAGEPANYGYTFGSGTRLTVV.

The chain has TRBV14 and TRBJ1-2; maybe TRBD1 (5 bases). V was clipped by 4 bases and J by 7 bases, with 13 bases between them. The CDR3 spans 13 residues. In germline, CDR1 is SGHDN, CDR2 FVKESK. In DNA form, the CDR3 reads TGTGCCAGCAGCCTGGGGGGGATCGGTGGCTACACCTTC. Amino acids: CASSLGGIGGYTF.

The rearrangement joins TRBV10-3 to TRBJ1-4, with D possibly being TRBD1 (6 bases). Germline CDR1 is ENHRY and CDR2 is SYGVKD. Trimming shortened V by 1 base and J by 0 bases, and 9 bases separated the two germline ends. This CDR3 has 16 amino acids. The CDR3 reads CAISEWGRATNEKLFF. DNA for the CDR3: TGTGCCATCAGTGAGTGGGGGCGTGCAACTAATGAAAAACTGTTTTTT.

This sequence joins TRBV2 and TRBJ1-5; 11 bases line up with TRBD1. CDR1 and CDR2 (germline): SNHLY, FYNNEI. Losses at the gene ends were 6 bases for V and 5 bases for J; bases not matched to a gene: 12. The CDR3 contains 17 residues. The CDR3 nucleotides are TGTGCCAGCAGCTACACCACGGACAGGGGGCTCTATCAGCCCCAGCATTTT. It is translated as CASSYTTDRGLYQPQHF.

The V call is TRBV4-1, the J call TRBJ2-2; 10 bases are shared with TRBD2. Unmatched junction bases numbered 8, after V lost 2 bases and J lost 5 bases. Germline values: CDR1 MGHRA, CDR2 YSYEKL. The CDR3 covers 17 residues. The CDR3 sequence is CASSQPLAGRRTGELFF. The CDR3 DNA follows: TGCGCCAGCAGCCAACCACTAGCGGGGAGGCGGACCGGGGAGCTGTTTTTT.

This clone was seen more than once but under ten times. This chain connects TRBV24-1 to TRBJ1-2, with a tentative D call TRBD1 (6 bases). V gave up 4 bases and J gave up 8 bases, with 13 bases separating them. The CDR3 totals 13 residues. In germline, CDR1 is KGHDR, CDR2 SFDVKD. The CDR3 spells CATSERQAGGYTF. As DNA, the CDR3 is TGTGCCACCAGTGAAAGACAGGCTGGGGGCTACACCTTC.

The CDR3 reads CATSMGQNNEKLFF. In nucleotides, the CDR3 is TGTGCCACCAGCATGGGACAGAATAATGAAAAACTGTTTTTT. V gene TRBV15 combines with J gene TRBJ1-4, with 7 nucleotides matching TRBD1. CDR1 is LNHNV and CDR2 is YYDKDF in the germline V gene (reference sequence). There are 14 residues in the CDR3. V lost 4 bases to trimming and J lost 4 bases; unmatched junction nucleotides: 3.

V usage is TRBV2 and J usage is TRBJ1-1; tentatively, D is TRBD1 (5 bases). The CDR3 has 15 residues. From germline, CDR1 is SNHLY and CDR2 FYNNEI. The V end was cut by 6 bases, the J end by 1 base, with 15 bases between. CDR3 nucleotide sequence: TGTGCCAGCAGCTCTCAGGCAGGGCCGAACACTGAAGCTTTCTTT. This gives the protein CASSSQAGPNTEAFF.

The V gene is TRBV7-8, the J gene TRBJ1-4; a weak D match, TRBD1 (6 bases). The germline V and J ends were trimmed by 6 bases and 4 bases, with 12 bases remaining between them. The V gene's germline CDR1 is SGHVS and CDR2 FQNEAQ. The CDR3 has 14 amino acids. CDR3 sequence: CASRSDRLNEKLFF. DNA for the CDR3: TGTGCCAGCAGGTCTGACAGGCTTAATGAAAAACTGTTTTTT.

This chain joins TRBV10-3 and TRBJ1-3; 11 bases line up with TRBD1. Germline CDR1 is ENHRY and CDR2 is SYGVKD. Trimming took 4 bases from V and 1 from J; bases not matched to a gene: 6. This CDR3 has 17 residues. The CDR3 DNA follows: TGTGCCATCAGTGCCTCCGGACAGGGGGCTTCTGGAAACACCATATATTTT. Translated: CAISASGQGASGNTIYF.

This clone was counted once. The chain links TRBV18 to TRBJ1-5; 9 positions match TRBD1. CDR3 length equals 14 residues. Germline V CDR1 and CDR2: KGHSH, LQKENI. Trimming took 6 bases from V and 9 from J; bases not matched to a gene: 9. The CDR3, as DNA: TGTGCCAGCTCCGAGGGACAGGGCCTCAGGCCCCAGCATTTT. Translation: CASSEGQGLRPQHF.

V is TRBV11-2 and J is TRBJ1-1; TRBD1 matches 9 bases. CDR1 and CDR2 from the germline V gene are SGHAT and FQNNGV. J lost 4 bases, V lost 5 bases, and 5 bases had no gene match. The CDR3 covers 14 residues. The CDR3 protein is CASSPGTGRTEAFF. The CDR3 DNA sequence: TGTGCCAGCAGCCCCGGGACAGGGCGCACTGAAGCTTTCTTT.

The table lists this clone with a count of one. The chain combines TRBV2 with TRBJ1-2; 8 nucleotides line up with TRBD1. Germline V gene sequence: CDR1 SNHLY, CDR2 FYNNEI. The CDR3 is made up of 13 amino acids. J was trimmed by 7 bases and V by 3 bases; bases with no gene match: 4. Written as DNA, the CDR3 is TGTGCCAGCAGTGAGCAGGGGGCCGCTGGCTACACCTTC. As protein: CASSEQGAAGYTF.

The chain joins TRBV19 to TRBJ1-6; no definite D call. Germline CDR1 and CDR2: LNHDA and SQIVND (reference sequence). V lost 4 bases, J lost 9 bases, and 10 bases lay in between. The CDR3 has 13 amino acids. The CDR3 sequence is CASSSGVRSPLHF. The CDR3, as DNA: TGTGCCAGTAGTAGCGGGGTTCGTTCACCCCTCCACTTT.

This chain uses TRBV7-8 with TRBJ2-1, with 10 positions matching TRBD1. After removal of 10 bases from V and 8 bases from J, the junction contained 8 bases not matched to a gene. CDR1 and CDR2 from the germline V gene are SGHVS and FQNEAQ. The CDR3 covers 13 residues. Written as DNA, the CDR3 is TGTGCCACTGGGACAGGGGTCGTATATGAGCAGTTCTTC. Its protein is CATGTGVVYEQFF. Supplemented by reference TRBV7-8 and TRBJ2-1, the full variable domain reads GAGVSQSPRYKVAKRGQDVALRCDPISGHVSLFWYQQALGQGPEFLTYFQNEAQLDKSGLPSDRFFAERPEGSVSTLKIQRTQQEDSAVYLCATGTGVVYEQFFGPGTRLTVL.

The rearrangement joins TRBV27 to TRBJ2-7, with a possible D match to TRBD2 (5 bases). Germline CDR1 is MNHEY and CDR2 is SMNVEV (reference sequence). The CDR3 is 13 residues long. V was shortened by 6 bases and J by 2 bases, with 11 bases between the two germline ends. CDR3 in amino acids: CASRAGSPYEQYF. The CDR3 bases are TGTGCCAGCAGGGCGGGCAGTCCCTACGAGCAGTACTTC.

This chain links TRBV18 with TRBJ1-3; 10 bases fit TRBD1. CDR3 length: 17 residues. Germline-derived CDR1 and CDR2 are KGHSH and LQKENI. The J segment lost 0 bases and the V segment lost 1 base, leaving 3 bases of the junction unmatched. This CDR3 is CASSPLGQGVSGNTIYF. CDR3 bases: TGTGCCAGCTCACCACTAGGACAGGGGGTCTCTGGAAACACCATATATTTT. The full variable domain, with the rest looked up from reference TRBV18 and TRBJ1-3, is NAGVMQNPRHLVRRRGQEARLRCSPMKGHSHVYWYRQLPEEGLKFMVYLQKENIIDESGMPKERFSAEFPKEGPSILRIQQVVRGDSAAYFCASSPLGQGVSGNTIYFGEGSWLTVV.